These 8 T cell receptor beta chains came from one sample sequenced in a study of cytomegalovirus exposure and HLA in healthy donors. PCR was performed using 60 Vbeta and 13 Jbeta primers. Assay used: immunoSEQ multiplex PCR; TCRdb lists only in-frame clones, some missing. The top ten hold about 2.2% of the sample, which has 150,000 to 200,000 clones, 75% to 85% seen once. What was sequenced was PBMCs. These receptors were taken from a woman under 40 in good health and CMV-seronegative.

This clone is a singleton in its sample. J is TRBJ1-3 and V is TRBV29-1; 8 bases agree with TRBD1. The CDR3 loop spans 14 amino acids. The germline V gene has CDR1 SQVTM and CDR2 ANQGSEA. The V and J ends lost 6 bases and 0 bases, in that order; junction bases with no gene match: 4. CDR3 in amino acids: CSVTGQASGNTIYF. The DNA of the CDR3 is TGCAGCGTAACGGGACAGGCCTCTGGAAACACCATATATTTT.

The V gene is TRBV28, the J gene TRBJ2-5; 7 bases match TRBD1. The CDR3 is 15 amino acids. J gave up 2 bases and V 3 bases, and 6 bases lay outside the gene matches. Germline values: CDR1 MDHEN, CDR2 SYDVKM. As DNA, the CDR3 is TGTGCCAGCAGTTTTACCCAGGGACAGCAAGAGACCCAGTACTTC. It specifies CASSFTQGQQETQYF.

The chain employs TRBV2 and TRBJ2-4; D may be TRBD2 (5 bases). This CDR3 is 11 amino acids long. The germline V gene encodes CDR1 SNHLY and CDR2 FYNNEI. Between the trimmed V and J ends, which lost 8 bases and 6 bases, there was a span of 8 bases. The CDR3 spells CASASPNIQYF. CDR3 DNA sequence: TGTGCCAGCGCTAGCCCAAACATTCAGTACTTC.

The V gene is TRBV28, the J gene TRBJ2-3; 7 bases are a match to TRBD2. CDR1 and CDR2 (germline): MDHEN, SYDVKM. The CDR3 sequence is 13 residues long. V lost 7 bases to trimming and J lost 7 bases; unmatched junction nucleotides: 8. CDR3 amino acids: CASMLPGGNTQYF. The CDR3 region has the DNA TGTGCCAGCATGCTACCGGGGGGAAATACGCAGTATTTT. Drawing the rest from reference TRBV28 and TRBJ2-3, the complete variable domain is DVKVTQSSRYLVKRTGEKVFLECVQDMDHENMFWYRQDPGLGLRLIYFSYDVKMKEKGDIPEGYSVSREKKERFSLILESASTNQTSMYLCASMLPGGNTQYFGPGTRLTVL.

The chain links TRBV7-8 to TRBJ1-2; a possible D gene is TRBD1 (5 bases). Germline V gives CDR1 SGHVS, CDR2 FQNEAQ. This CDR3 has 14 residues. V gave up 4 bases and J gave up 7 bases, with 16 bases separating them. In DNA form, the CDR3 reads TGTGCCAGCAGCTCTGCCCAGGGTGTGGGTGGCTACACCTTC. Amino acid sequence: CASSSAQGVGGYTF.

V gene TRBV7-9 combines with J gene TRBJ1-1; perhaps TRBD1 as D (5 bases). The CDR3 covers 13 residues. Germline V gene data show CDR1 as SEHNR and CDR2 as FQNEAQ (reference sequence). The DNA for the CDR3 is TGTGCGTACTCTAGGACACATAGCCCTGAAGCTTTCTTT. This encodes CAYSRTHSPEAFF.

The rearrangement joins TRBV30 to TRBJ2-7, with 9 bases fitting TRBD1. CDR1 GTSNPN and CDR2 SVGIG come from the germline V gene (reference sequence). The CDR3 extends over 12 amino acids. The V and J ends lost 7 bases and 3 bases, in that order; junction bases with no gene match: 4. CDR3 amino acids: CALDRGGYEQYF. DNA of the CDR3: TGTGCCTTGGACAGGGGCGGCTACGAGCAGTACTTC.

This rearrangement joins TRBV19 to TRBJ2-7; 7 nucleotides match TRBD1. CDR3 length: 15 residues. Losses at the gene ends were 8 bases for V and 2 bases for J; bases not matched to a gene: 12. Per the germline V gene, CDR1 is LNHDA and CDR2 is SQIVND (reference sequence). The CDR3 sequence is CASSLSRGQAYEQYF. CDR3 nucleotides: TGTGCCAGTTCCCTCAGCCGAGGACAGGCCTACGAGCAGTACTTC.